The present entry profiles one TCR beta chain with its context. This sample is drawn from a study of blood T cell repertoires in COVID-19. Study-level information: Collection of acute and convalescent COVID-19 samples took place in the United States, Italy and Spain. PBMCs, B-cell-depleted T cells, or T cells were the source of the cDNA or gDNA that made up the material.

Original data processing: Reference gene primers were amplified, and this amplification served to estimate nucleated cell counts. TCRdb's copy holds only in-frame clones and misses some; the assay was immunoSEQ multiplex PCR. The V and J calls and clone size are taken from that table; D and trimming were inferred from the DNA. The table shows some 160,000 clones, with roughly 90% occurring only once. There are 16 residues in the CDR3. Germline CDR1 and CDR2: SEHNR and FQNEAQ (reference sequence). V was cut by 0 bases and J by 2 bases, with 12 bases left in between. This receptor was taken from a man aged 18 to 30 with acute or convalescent COVID-19. J is TRBJ2-3 and V is TRBV7-9; D is unresolved. The source material was peripheral blood. The CDR3 DNA reads TGTGCCAGCAGCTTAGCAGGCGGCAGAAACACAGATACGCAGTATTTT. This translates into CASSLAGGRNTDTQYF.